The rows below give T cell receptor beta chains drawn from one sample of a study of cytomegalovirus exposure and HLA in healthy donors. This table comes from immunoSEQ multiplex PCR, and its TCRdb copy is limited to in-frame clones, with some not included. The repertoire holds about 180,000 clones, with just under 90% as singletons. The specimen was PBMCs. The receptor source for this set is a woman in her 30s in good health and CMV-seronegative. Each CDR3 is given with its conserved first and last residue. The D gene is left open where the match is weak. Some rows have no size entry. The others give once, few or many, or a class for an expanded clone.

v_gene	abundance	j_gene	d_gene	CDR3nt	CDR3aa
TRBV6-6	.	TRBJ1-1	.	TGTGCCAGCAGTCCCACAGCCTGGAACACTGAAGCTTTCTTT	CASSPTAWNTEAFF
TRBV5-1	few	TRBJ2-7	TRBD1	TGCGCCAGCAGCCCACAGGGGAGATCCTACGAGCAGTACTTC	CASSPQGRSYEQYF
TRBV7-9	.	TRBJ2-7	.	TGTGCCATATCAGGTTATGGTGCCTTGGAGCAGTACTTC	CAISGYGALEQYF
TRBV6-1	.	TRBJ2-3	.	TGTGCCAGCAGTCCCCCTTTATTTCCCACAGATACGCAGTATTTT	CASSPPLFPTDTQYF
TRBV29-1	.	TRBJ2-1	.	TGCAGCGTTGAGGCAGTTACCTCCTACAATGAGCAGTTCTTC	CSVEAVTSYNEQFF
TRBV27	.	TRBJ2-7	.	TGTGCCAGCAGTTTTTTGGGGAGCTCCTACGAGCAGTACTTC	CASSFLGSSYEQYF
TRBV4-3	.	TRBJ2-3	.	TGCGCCAGCAGCCAAGTGGGCAGGGTGCTGGGTACGCAGTATTTT	CASSQVGRVLGTQYF
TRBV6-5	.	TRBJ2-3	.	TGTGCCAGCAGTTACGTGAGGGCAGATACGCAGTATTTT	CASSYVRADTQYF
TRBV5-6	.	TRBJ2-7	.	TGTGCCAGCAGCTTGGGGGGGCAGAATTACGAGCAGTACTTC	CASSLGGQNYEQYF
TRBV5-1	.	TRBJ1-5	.	TGCGCCAGCAGCTTGGCGACCCCGAGGGGGTATAGCAATCAGCCCCAGCATTTT	CASSLATPRGYSNQPQHF
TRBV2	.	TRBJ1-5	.	TGTGCCAGCCATCGGAGGGATACACAGCCCCAGCATTTT	CASHRRDTQPQHF
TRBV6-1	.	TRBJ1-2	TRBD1	TGTGCCAGCAGTGCTTTTCGAGCCGGGACAGGGACCTTCTATGGCTACACCTTC	CASSAFRAGTGTFYGYTF
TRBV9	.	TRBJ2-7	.	TGTGCCAGCAGCGCCTCTGCGGCGGATGGAGGGAGACAGTACTTC	CASSASAADGGRQYF
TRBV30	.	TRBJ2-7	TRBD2	TGTGGCCCGGGGGGGGACACCTACGAGCAGTACTTC	CGPGGDTYEQYF
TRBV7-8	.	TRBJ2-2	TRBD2	TGTGCCAGCAGCTTGGGGACTAGCTCCGGGGAGCTGTTTTTT	CASSLGTSSGELFF
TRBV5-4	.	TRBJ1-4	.	TGTGCCAGCAGCTTGGTAGGGGATGAAAAACTGTTTTTT	CASSLVGDEKLFF
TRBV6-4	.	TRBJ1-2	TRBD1	TGTGCCAGCAGTGACCGGCCGGGACAGGGGGATGGCTACACCTTC	CASSDRPGQGDGYTF
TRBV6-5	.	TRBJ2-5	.	TGTGCCAGCACCGAGGACAGCCAAGAGACCCAGTACTTC	CASTEDSQETQYF
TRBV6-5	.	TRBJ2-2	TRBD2	TGTGCCAGCAGTTCGACTAGCCAAGACCCCGGGGAGCTGTTTTTT	CASSSTSQDPGELFF
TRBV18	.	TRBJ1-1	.	TGTGCCAGCTCACCATTGGCGCAGGGTGCGGACACTGAAGCTTTCTTT	CASSPLAQGADTEAFF
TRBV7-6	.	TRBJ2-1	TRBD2	TGTGCCAGCAGCTTAACGGCTAGCGGGGGCTGGTATGAGCAGTTCTTC	CASSLTASGGWYEQFF
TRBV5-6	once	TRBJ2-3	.	TGTGCCAGCAGCTTGGAAGGGAGAACTAGCACAGATACGCAGTATTTT	CASSLEGRTSTDTQYF
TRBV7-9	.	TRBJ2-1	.	TGTGCCAGCAGGGTCGGCTCCTACAATGAGCAGTTCTTC	CASRVGSYNEQFF
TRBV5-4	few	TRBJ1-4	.	TGTGCCAGCAGCTTGGAACAGGGTTCGGAAAAACTGTTTTTT	CASSLEQGSEKLFF
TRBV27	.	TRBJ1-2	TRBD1	TGTGCCAGCAGTTATACAGGGGGTTGGGGTGGCTACACCTTC	CASSYTGGWGGYTF
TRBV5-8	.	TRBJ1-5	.	TGTGCCAGCAGTCATACAGGGAATCAGCCCCAGCATTTT	CASSHTGNQPQHF
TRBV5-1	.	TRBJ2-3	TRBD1	TGCGCCAGCAGCGCAACCACTCGGGGACAGGGTGAAGGAGATACGCAGTATTTT	CASSATTRGQGEGDTQYF
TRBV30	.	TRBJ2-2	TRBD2	TGTGCCTGGAGTGGCCACCCGGGACTAGCGGGGGGGATAGGAACCGGGGAGCTGTTTTTT	CAWSGHPGLAGGIGTGELFF
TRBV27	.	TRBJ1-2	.	TGTGCCAGCATGAAGGGTGAGGGTTATGGCTACACCTTC	CASMKGEGYGYTF